Listed below are T cell receptor beta chains from one sample, sequenced in a study of blood T cell repertoires in COVID-19. Sequencing was performed with immunoSEQ multiplex PCR; in TCRdb, only in-frame clones are kept and a portion is missing. The data hold 98,000 or so clones, with roughly 84% observed a single time. Sequencing was performed on peripheral blood. The origin of the receptors is a man aged 55-75 years with acute or convalescent COVID-19. CDR3s leave out the opening cysteine and the closing phenylalanine or tryptophan.

V gene: TRBV28
J gene: TRBJ2-7
CDR3 protein: ASIEDRGDYEQY

V gene: TRBV29-1
J gene: TRBJ1-5
CDR3 protein: SVNQDSNQPQH

V gene: TRBV4-2
J gene: TRBJ2-7
CDR3 protein: ASSQADKSSYEQY

V gene: TRBV5-5
J gene: TRBJ2-1
CDR3 protein: ASSLMGGFMDEQF

V gene: TRBV28
J gene: TRBJ1-1
CDR3 protein: ASSLGALAF

V gene: TRBV28
J gene: TRBJ1-4
CDR3 protein: ASSFPRGVRTNEKLF

V gene: TRBV6-5
J gene: TRBJ2-1
CDR3 protein: ASSYSPGSSYNEQF

V gene: TRBV28
J gene: TRBJ1-5
CDR3 protein: ASTHMGGQGPVMDQPQH

V gene: TRBV7-2
J gene: TRBJ1-4
CDR3 protein: ASSTTREGEKLF

V gene: TRBV30
J gene: TRBJ1-4
CDR3 protein: AWTRRSTGTMTNEKLF